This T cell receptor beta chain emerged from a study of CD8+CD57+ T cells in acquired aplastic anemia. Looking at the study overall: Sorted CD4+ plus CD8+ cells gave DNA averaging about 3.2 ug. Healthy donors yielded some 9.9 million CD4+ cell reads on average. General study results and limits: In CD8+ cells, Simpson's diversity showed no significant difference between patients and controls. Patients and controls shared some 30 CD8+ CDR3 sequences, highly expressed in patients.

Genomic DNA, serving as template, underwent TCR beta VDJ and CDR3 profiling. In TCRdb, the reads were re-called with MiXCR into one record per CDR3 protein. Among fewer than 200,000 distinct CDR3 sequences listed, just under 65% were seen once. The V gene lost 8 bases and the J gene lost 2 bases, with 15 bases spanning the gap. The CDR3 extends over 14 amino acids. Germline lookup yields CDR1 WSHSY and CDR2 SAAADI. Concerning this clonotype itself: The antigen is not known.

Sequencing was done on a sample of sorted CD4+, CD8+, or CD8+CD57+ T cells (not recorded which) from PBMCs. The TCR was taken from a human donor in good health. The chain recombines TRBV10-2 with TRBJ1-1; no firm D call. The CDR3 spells CASCPTLANTEAFF. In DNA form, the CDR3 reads TGCGCCAGCTGCCCGACCCTTGCAAACACTGAAGCTTTCTTT.